The 31 T cell receptor beta chains listed next were all sequenced from one sample in a study of blood T cells in healthy people across ages. Combining a sample-barcoded 5' primer with a J-beta primer mix, a second PCR ran for about 7 to 12 cycles. TCRdb processed the 5' RACE reads anew with MiXCR; each CDR3 protein has one entry. The sample contains approximately 1.5 million distinct CDR3 sequences, about 31% of which appear only once. Sample: blood. Receptors originate from a woman under 40 in good health.

The genes are TRBV12-3 or TRBV12-4 and TRBJ2-1; D assignment may be TRBD1 or TRBD2 (5 bases each). The CDR3 is made up of 12 amino acids. Trimming took off 7 bases at V and 7 bases at J, with 11 bases between the two ends. The CDR3 DNA reads TGTGCCAGCAATCGGGGCGGGAATGAGCAGTTCTTC. As protein: CASNRGGNEQFF.

The chain combines TRBV7-8 with TRBJ1-4, with a tentative D call TRBD1 (6 bases). Trimming took off 0 bases at V and 3 bases at J, with 11 bases between the two ends. Germline values: CDR1 SGHVS, CDR2 FQNEAQ. This CDR3 is 16 amino acids long. CDR3 in amino acids: CASSLATGAANEKLFF. The CDR3, as DNA: TGTGCCAGCAGCTTAGCCACGGGGGCAGCTAATGAAAAACTGTTTTTT. The full variable domain, with the rest looked up from reference TRBV7-8 and TRBJ1-4, is GAGVSQSPRYKVAKRGQDVALRCDPISGHVSLFWYQQALGQGPEFLTYFQNEAQLDKSGLPSDRFFAERPEGSVSTLKIQRTQQEDSAVYLCASSLATGAANEKLFFGSGTQLSVL.

The rearrangement links TRBV3-1 to TRBJ2-3, with no clear D. CDR1 LGHDT and CDR2 YNNKEL come from the germline V gene (reference sequence). The V and J ends lost 1 base and 8 bases respectively, with 7 bases between them. The CDR3 extends over 12 amino acids. The chain's CDR3 is CASSQVGSTQYF. Here the CDR3 DNA reads TGTGCCAGCAGCCAAGTAGGAAGTACGCAGTATTTT.

The rearrangement links TRBV3-1 to TRBJ2-7, with 7 bases aligning to TRBD1. This CDR3 contains 16 residues. The trim removed 0 bases at V and 1 base at J, leaving 6 bases unmatched. Germline CDR1 LGHDT, CDR2 YNNKEL (reference sequence). The CDR3 here is CASSQEGPGGSYEQYF. DNA for the CDR3: TGTGCCAGCAGCCAAGAGGGGCCAGGGGGTTCCTACGAGCAGTACTTC.

CDR3 loop: CASSQTFRSGGADTQYF. The CDR3 DNA is TGTGCCAGCAGCCAAACCTTCCGTAGCGGGGGGGCAGATACGCAGTATTTT. The V gene is TRBV3-1, the J gene TRBJ2-3; 11 nucleotides align to TRBD2. The ends lost 2 bases at V and 4 bases at J; junction bases unmatched: 8. The germline CDR1 and CDR2 sequences are LGHDT and YNNKEL (reference sequence). The CDR3 runs 17 residues.

This sequence joins TRBV27 and TRBJ2-7; 8 bases fit TRBD1. Germline CDR1 and CDR2: MNHEY and SMNVEV (reference sequence). The V gene end was trimmed by 5 bases and the J gene end by 5 bases; junction bases not matched to a gene: 11. This CDR3 has 15 residues. CDR3 protein: CASSPNPGGSDEQYF. The CDR3 DNA follows: TGTGCCAGCAGTCCGAACCCAGGGGGCTCGGACGAGCAGTACTTC.

Of note for this clonotype: The junction departs from the called germline gene at one end, perhaps through a read error. The gene calls are TRBV29-1 and TRBJ2-3; weak D call: TRBD1 (6 bases). Germline CDR1 reads SQVTM; CDR2 reads ANQGSEA. This CDR3 is 14 amino acids long. In DNA form, the CDR3 reads TGCAGCTTTTCTGGAGACCCTTGGACAGATACGCGGTATTTT. Protein: CSFSGDPWTDTRYF.

This clonotype was recorded at least ten times. This chain joins TRBV29-1 and TRBJ2-6; possible D gene TRBD1, 5 bases. V lost 6 bases and J lost 2, with 14 bases in between. CDR3 length equals 15 residues. Germline V gene sequence: CDR1 SQVTM, CDR2 ANQGSEA. The CDR3 coding sequence is TGCAGCGTCGACGCTTCAGGGACTGGGGCCAACGTCCTGACTTTC. Protein product: CSVDASGTGANVLTF.

The chain carries TRBV5-1 and TRBJ2-3; tentatively, D is TRBD2 (6 bases). Germline CDR1 is SGHRS and CDR2 is YFSETQ. The germline V and J ends were trimmed by 4 bases and 3 bases, with 15 bases remaining between them. The CDR3 contains 15 residues. The CDR3 nucleotides read TGCGCCAGCAGCCCCGACCCGGGGACTACAGATACGCAGTATTTT. Its protein is CASSPDPGTTDTQYF.

Turning to this clonotype: One end of the junction is discordant with germline, which a read error may explain. V and J are TRBV12-3 or TRBV12-4 and TRBJ2-7; the D gene is possibly TRBD1 (7 bases). The end of the DNA is better explained by TRBJ2-5, so the J call may be wrong. CDR3 length: 15 residues. CDR3: CACSLFQGEVETQYF. CDR3 DNA: TGTGCCTGCAGTTTATTTCAGGGGGAGGTGGAGACCCAGTACTTC.

This rearrangement joins TRBV9 to TRBJ2-7; 10 bases align to TRBD1. The V gene's germline CDR1 is SGDLS and CDR2 YYNGEE. With 2 bases clipped from V and 3 bases from J, the junction kept 2 bases outside the gene matches. The CDR3 has 14 residues. CDR3 coding DNA: TGTGCCAGCAGCGTCGGGACAGGGGACTACGAGCAGTACTTC. Its protein product is CASSVGTGDYEQYF.

This clonotype was counted between two and nine times. The V gene is TRBV20-1, the J gene TRBJ1-2; 8 positions agree with TRBD1. V was clipped by 6 bases and J by 5 bases; unmatched bases: 8. Germline V gene lookup returns CDR1 DFQATT and CDR2 SNEGSKA (reference sequence). CDR3 length equals 13 residues. The CDR3 sequence is CSAETGAGYGYTF. The DNA for the CDR3 is TGCAGTGCAGAGACAGGGGCGGGGTATGGCTACACCTTC.

The chain links TRBV20-1 to TRBJ2-7; TRBD1 is a possible D gene (6 bases). CDR3 size: 13 residues. V shed 3 bases and J shed 2 bases, with 11 bases lying between them. Looked up from germline, CDR1 is DFQATT and CDR2 is SNEGSKA (reference sequence). Here the CDR3 DNA reads TGCAGTGCTAGGCTGGGACAACCCTACGAGCAGTACTTC. It codes for CSARLGQPYEQYF.

Only a few counts were recorded for this clonotype. This chain uses TRBV29-1 with TRBJ2-3; no firm D call. Germline values: CDR1 SQVTM, CDR2 ANQGSEA. V lost 4 bases and J lost 0, with 5 bases in between. This CDR3 is built from 12 residues. The CDR3 region has the DNA TGCAGCGTTGGACTCAGCACAGATACGCAGTATTTT. As protein: CSVGLSTDTQYF.

J is TRBJ1-4 and V is TRBV4-1; D gene unclear. V gave up 0 bases and J gave up 5 bases, with 13 bases separating them. The germline CDR1 and CDR2 sequences are MGHRA and YSYEKL. The CDR3 has 16 amino acids. CDR3 in amino acids: CASSQEAVDSNEKLFF. For the CDR3, the DNA is TGCGCCAGCAGCCAAGAAGCTGTAGATTCAAATGAAAAACTGTTTTTT.

This rearrangement joins TRBV7-9 to TRBJ2-7, with D uncertain. The CDR3 extends over 14 amino acids. Germline CDR1 reads SEHNR; CDR2 reads FQNEAQ (reference sequence). V was cut by 5 bases and J by 1 base, with 12 bases left in between. CDR3 protein: CASSNFLGSYEQYF. The CDR3 bases are TGTGCCAGCAGCAACTTTCTGGGATCCTACGAGCAGTACTTC. Combining the CDR3 with reference TRBV7-9 and TRBJ2-7 gives the whole variable domain DTGVSQNPRHKITKRGQNVTFRCDPISEHNRLYWYRQTLGQGPEFLTYFQNEAQLEKSRLLSDRFSAERPKGSFSTLEIQRTEQGDSAMYLCASSNFLGSYEQYFGPGTRLTVT.

Points on this clonotype: One end of the junction is discordant with germline, which a read error may explain. The chain couples TRBV20-1 to TRBJ2-7, with D tentatively TRBD1 (5 bases). The CDR3 covers 14 residues. From germline, CDR1 is DFQATT and CDR2 SNEGSKA (reference sequence). The chain's CDR3 is CSARGQWFSYVQYF. CDR3 sequence (DNA): TGCAGTGCTAGAGGACAGTGGTTCTCCTACGTGCAGTACTTC.

V usage is TRBV5-1 and J usage is TRBJ2-1, with 10 bases lining up with TRBD2. Germline assignment: CDR1 SGHRS and CDR2 YFSETQ. The CDR3 runs to 15 residues. Trimming removed 4 bases from V and 6 bases from J; junction bases left unmatched: 7. DNA for the CDR3: TGCGCCAGCAGCGAACTAGCGGGGTCAACCAATGAGCAGTTCTTC. Protein product: CASSELAGSTNEQFF.

The chain recombines TRBV7-9 with TRBJ2-3; 7 bases fit TRBD2. Germline V CDR1 and CDR2: SEHNR, FQNEAQ (reference sequence). Losses at the gene ends were 5 bases for V and 1 base for J; bases not matched to a gene: 12. This CDR3 has 17 residues. The CDR3 DNA is TGTGCCAGCAGCCTAACAACGGGGCTAGCGGGCACAGATACGCAGTATTTT. Its protein product is CASSLTTGLAGTDTQYF.

This rearrangement joins TRBV27 to TRBJ2-5; TRBD2 matches at 11 bases. There are 15 residues in the CDR3. V shed 4 bases, J shed 11 bases, and the junction held 12 bases outside the gene matches. In germline, CDR1 is MNHEY, CDR2 SMNVEV (reference sequence). The CDR3 DNA follows: TGTGCCAGCAGTTCGCGACTAGCGGGGAGGGATGAGCAGTACTTC. It encodes CASSSRLAGRDEQYF.

This chain links TRBV6-5 with TRBJ2-3, with D possibly being TRBD1 (6 bases). Trimming removed 2 bases at V and 4 bases at J, with 10 bases between. The CDR3 is made up of 14 amino acids. Germline assignment: CDR1 MNHEY and CDR2 SVGAGI. This CDR3 reads CASSYAGGPDTQYF. The CDR3 coding sequence is TGTGCCAGCAGTTACGCTGGGGGCCCAGATACGCAGTATTTT.

This sequence joins TRBV5-1 and TRBJ1-1; 8 nucleotides agree with TRBD1. The CDR3 sequence is 14 residues long. V shed 3 bases and J 1 base; nucleotides not matched to a gene: 2. CDR1 SGHRS and CDR2 YFSETQ come from the germline V gene. Here the CDR3 reads CASSWTGRNTEAFF. CDR3 DNA sequence: TGCGCCAGCAGCTGGACAGGGCGGAACACTGAAGCTTTCTTT. The complete variable domain, with remaining parts taken from reference TRBV5-1 and TRBJ1-1, reads KAGVTQTPRYLIKTRGQQVTLSCSPISGHRSVSWYQQTPGQGLQFLFEYFSETQRNKGNFPGRFSGRQFSNSRSEMNVSTLELGDSALYLCASSWTGRNTEAFFGQGTRLTVV.

This clonotype was counted only a few times. The junction shows a germline mismatch at one end, possibly a read error. The rearrangement joins TRBV4-1 to TRBJ2-7, with 7 bases that match TRBD1. The CDR3 sequence is 15 residues long. Per germline, CDR1 MGHRA and CDR2 YSYEKL. The CDR3 DNA is TGCGCCTGCAGCCAAGGGGGCGTTCAAACCTGCGAGCAGTACTTC. Protein product: CACSQGGVQTCEQYF.

The sample holds a few counts of this clonotype. This chain uses TRBV6-2 or TRBV6-3 with TRBJ2-7; D may be TRBD1 (6 bases). The germline CDR1 and CDR2 sequences are MNHEY and SVGEGT. Trimming removed 7 bases at V and 1 base at J, with 14 bases between. The CDR3 has 14 amino acids. CDR3 DNA sequence: TGTGCCAGCACCCGACACCAGGGGTCCTACGAGCAGTACTTC. This encodes CASTRHQGSYEQYF.

This clonotype has more than one count but fewer than ten. V and J are TRBV7-9 and TRBJ2-1; the D is unclear. The V end was cut by 5 bases, the J end by 13 bases, with 15 bases between. Germline CDR1 reads SEHNR; CDR2 reads FQNEAQ (reference sequence). The CDR3 consists of 12 residues. The CDR3 DNA reads TGTGCCAGCAGCCCTGACCTGGCGTTTCAGTTCTTC. Translation: CASSPDLAFQFF.

In its sample, this clonotype was seen many times. CDR3 protein: CASSPGASRAEAFF. CDR3 sequence (DNA): TGTGCCAGCTCACCTGGGGCCAGTAGAGCTGAAGCTTTCTTT. V and J are TRBV18 and TRBJ1-1; a weak D match, TRBD1 (5 bases). Trimming stripped 3 bases from V and 6 bases from J, with 14 bases between. Germline V gives CDR1 KGHSH, CDR2 LQKENI. This CDR3 has 14 residues. Full variable domain (missing parts from reference TRBV18 and TRBJ1-1): NAGVMQNPRHLVRRRGQEARLRCSPMKGHSHVYWYRQLPEEGLKFMVYLQKENIIDESGMPKERFSAEFPKEGPSILRIQQVVRGDSAAYFCASSPGASRAEAFFGQGTRLTVV.

This chain uses TRBV30 with TRBJ1-2; D may be TRBD1 (5 bases). The CDR3 totals 16 residues. Trimming took 0 bases from V and 5 from J, leaving 19 bases between them. Germline V gives CDR1 GTSNPN, CDR2 SVGIG (reference sequence). Here the CDR3 DNA reads TGTGCCTGGAGTGTACGGGACGGACCTTCTACTTATGGCTACACCTTC. Encoded protein: CAWSVRDGPSTYGYTF.

This clonotype occurred many times. The V call is TRBV29-1, the J call TRBJ2-5; 9 nucleotides line up with TRBD1. Germline CDR1 reads SQVTM; CDR2 reads ANQGSEA. V gave up 7 bases and J gave up 2 bases; unmatched junction bases: 8. This CDR3 region has 14 residues. The CDR3: CSGGTGTGQETQYF. The DNA of the CDR3 is TGCAGCGGGGGGACCGGGACAGGGCAAGAGACCCAGTACTTC.

The genes are TRBV30 and TRBJ2-5; the D gene is possibly TRBD2 (6 bases). V shed 8 bases and J shed 4 bases, with 20 bases lying between them. This CDR3 has 14 residues. The germline V gene encodes CDR1 GTSNPN and CDR2 SVGIG (reference sequence). In DNA, the CDR3 is TGTGCCCTCTCTGCGGGGAACACCCGAGAGACCCAGTACTTC. This codes for CALSAGNTRETQYF.

Only a few counts were recorded for this clonotype. This sequence joins TRBV4-1 and TRBJ1-5, with a weak D call TRBD1 (5 bases). CDR1 is MGHRA and CDR2 is YSYEKL in the germline V gene. This CDR3 has 14 residues. Trimming shortened V by 2 bases and J by 7 bases, and 12 bases separated the two germline ends. The CDR3 DNA sequence: TGCGCCAGCAGCCAACCGACCAGGGAACAGCCCCAGCATTTT. Encoded protein: CASSQPTREQPQHF.

With respect to this clonotype: Possible read error: a much larger clone is one base away. The chain has TRBV12-3 or TRBV12-4 and TRBJ1-4; 7 nucleotides match TRBD1. V lost 5 bases, J lost 3 bases, and 6 bases stayed unmatched. The CDR3 sequence is 15 residues long. The CDR3 DNA follows: TGTGCCAGCAGTGGCACAGGGGACCCTAATGAAAAACTGTTTTTT. It translates to CASSGTGDPNEKLFF.